Detailed here is one T cell receptor (beta chain). The CDR3 is 16 residues long. Trimming removed 4 bases from V and 3 bases from J; junction bases left unmatched: 9. Germline V gene lookup returns CDR1 SGHRS and CDR2 YFSETQ. These data belong to a study of shared T cell receptors in the human thymus. Clones were read by immunoSEQ multiplex PCR, and TCRdb kept only the in-frame ones, dropping some. The profile covers approximately 660,000 clones, with 70% to 90% appearing a single time and 0.0095% to 0.013% taken by the ten largest. The sample was also linked to a second study, of human thymus T cells. As reported in that work: Thymus tissue was removed during corrective cardiac surgery. Repertoires from thymus and blood appeared to show biased V and J gene usage. Unrelated individuals had highly overlapping thymic repertoires, as reported in related research.

Sample: thymocytes. V and J are TRBV5-1 and TRBJ2-4, with TRBD1 matching over 8 bases. This TCR was recovered from a boy in the first two years of life with a congenital heart defect. CDR3 nucleotide sequence: TGCGCCAGCAGCCCGAAGACAGGGGAGGACAAAAACATTCAGTACTTC. This sequence encodes CASSPKTGEDKNIQYF. Complete variable domain (other parts from reference TRBV5-1 and TRBJ2-4): KAGVTQTPRYLIKTRGQQVTLSCSPISGHRSVSWYQQTPGQGLQFLFEYFSETQRNKGNFPGRFSGRQFSNSRSEMNVSTLELGDSALYLCASSPKTGEDKNIQYFGAGTRLSVL.